This T cell receptor beta chain was recovered during a study of T cell responses to AZD1222 COVID-19 vaccine. Here immunoSEQ multiplex PCR was the method, and the copy in TCRdb shows in-frame clones only, minus some. The table includes about 200,000 clones, approximately 94% detected once. On this clone itself: What it binds is not known. Compared with germline, one end of the junction differs, possibly owing to a read error.

The CDR3 spans 12 residues. From germline, CDR1 is SNHLY and CDR2 FYNNEI. Findings and limits, study-wide: Reportedly, nearly half the spike-specific TCRs target unmutated variant regions. Dominant at 160-218 and 743-854, vaccine-associated CD4 TCRs also spanned spike. There were mostly white British donors and more females than males, and clonal diversity was possibly underestimated.

This receptor was taken from an adult who received the MenACWY meningococcal vaccine as a control. The chain employs TRBV2 and TRBJ1-1, with D possibly matching TRBD1 (6 bases). The sequencing used peripheral blood, collected 28 days after the second dose of the MenACWY control vaccine. The CDR3 DNA reads TGTGCCAGCAGTGAAGGGAGGGGGTTCAGGATATTT. Encoded protein: CASSEGRGFRIF.